These 20 T cell receptor beta chains were sequenced from one sample in a study of T cells in Graves' hyperthyroidism and ophthalmopathy. What was amplified from RNA transcripts were TCR beta CDR3 regions. Initially, a first-round RT-PCR of the TCR CDR3 employed the HTBI primer set. TCRdb re-called the multiplex PCR reads through MiXCR, storing one row per CDR3 protein. The top ten hold 45% to 55% of the sample, which has about 460,000 distinct CDR3 sequences, about 20% seen once. Sequencing input: blood. Receptor source: a woman in her seventies with Graves' ophthalmopathy.

This clonotype was picked up a small number of times. This sequence joins TRBV6-1 and TRBJ1-5, with 7 nucleotides matching TRBD1. The ends lost 5 bases at V and 5 bases at J; junction bases unmatched: 6. The CDR3 runs 14 residues. Germline V gives CDR1 MNHNS, CDR2 SASEGT. CDR3 DNA: TGTGCCAGCAGTTTCCGACAGGGCGATCAGCCCCAGCATTTT. Translating gives CASSFRQGDQPQHF.

This clonotype came up a few times. The chain combines TRBV10-2 with TRBJ1-5; no definite D call. The CDR3 has 15 amino acids. Trimming cost V 0 bases and J 3 bases, with 9 bases left between them. Germline CDR1 and CDR2: WSHSY and SAAADI. The CDR3 loop reads CASSESGIFNQPQHF. CDR3 nucleotides: TGCGCCAGCAGTGAGTCGGGTATCTTCAATCAGCCCCAGCATTTT.

This clonotype was seen at least ten times. The gene calls are TRBV12-3 or TRBV12-4 and TRBJ2-7, with TRBD2 identical over 12 bases. CDR3 length: 15 residues. The V and J ends lost 5 bases and 6 bases, in that order; junction bases with no gene match: 8. The CDR3 loop is CASSLQGLAGPEQYF. CDR3 bases: TGTGCCAGCAGTCTCCAGGGACTAGCGGGCCCCGAGCAGTACTTC.

The CDR3 sequence is CSFESSYNEQFF. CDR3 sequence (DNA): TGCAGCTTTGAGAGCTCCTACAATGAGCAGTTCTTC. J is TRBJ2-1 and V is TRBV20-1, with D hard to call. The CDR3 has 12 residues. From germline, CDR1 is DFQATT and CDR2 SNEGSKA (reference sequence).

This clonotype was counted only a few times. The genes are TRBV20-1 and TRBJ2-3; 10 nucleotides match TRBD1. Germline CDR1 is DFQATT and CDR2 is SNEGSKA (reference sequence). This CDR3 region has 15 residues. Trimming took 0 bases from V and 7 from J; bases not matched to a gene: 7. This CDR3 reads CSARDGDRGVNTQYF. The CDR3 coding sequence is TGCAGTGCTAGAGATGGGGACAGGGGTGTGAATACGCAGTATTTT.

This sequence joins TRBV24-1 and TRBJ1-5; D might be TRBD1 (5 bases). CDR1 is KGHDR, CDR2 SFDVKD, per germline. This CDR3 is built from 14 residues. V lost 3 bases, J lost 6 bases, and 11 bases lay in between. The CDR3 reads CATSDGGRAQPQHF. DNA for the CDR3: TGTGCCACCAGTGATGGAGGCAGGGCTCAGCCCCAGCATTTT.

The chain links TRBV18 to TRBJ2-1, with a possible D match to TRBD2 (6 bases). CDR3 length: 15 residues. V was shortened by 2 bases and J by 2 bases, with 10 bases between the two germline ends. CDR1 KGHSH and CDR2 LQKENI come from the germline V gene. The CDR3 spells CASSPISGPYNEQFF. For the CDR3, the DNA is TGTGCCAGCTCACCAATTAGCGGCCCCTACAATGAGCAGTTCTTC.

This clonotype was detected ten times or more. This rearrangement joins TRBV7-8 to TRBJ1-1; 11 positions agree with TRBD1. CDR1 and CDR2 from the germline V gene are SGHVS and FQNEAQ. The CDR3 covers 14 residues. V shed 4 bases, J shed 7 bases, and the junction held 5 bases outside the gene matches. The CDR3 spells CASSWTGGKGEAFF. CDR3 nucleotides: TGTGCCAGCAGCTGGACAGGGGGCAAAGGTGAAGCTTTCTTT.

This clonotype was counted many times. The rearrangement links TRBV3-1 to TRBJ2-7, with 10 bases fitting TRBD2. Germline-derived CDR1 and CDR2 are LGHDT and YNNKEL (reference sequence). CDR3 length: 14 residues. Germline trimming cut 1 base from V and 3 bases from J; bases unmatched to any gene: 0. The CDR3 here is CASSQGTSGYEQYF. For the CDR3, the DNA is TGTGCCAGCAGCCAAGGGACTAGCGGCTACGAGCAGTACTTC.

The chain has TRBV27 and TRBJ2-7; the match to TRBD1 covers 12 bases. V shed 1 base and J 7 bases; nucleotides not matched to a gene: 5. This CDR3 region has 15 residues. Germline CDR1 reads MNHEY; CDR2 reads SMNVEV (reference sequence). CDR3 coding DNA: TGTGCCAGCAGTTTATTTGGGACAGGGGGCTGGGAGCAGTACTTC. Translation gives CASSLFGTGGWEQYF.

This clonotype occurred many times. The chain combines TRBV12-3 or TRBV12-4 with TRBJ1-2; unclear D gene. V was trimmed by 3 bases and J by 2 bases, leaving 13 bases between them. This CDR3 contains 15 residues. The CDR3 region is CASSLLSARNYGYTF. The CDR3 nucleotides read TGTGCCAGCAGTTTGCTGTCGGCCCGAAACTATGGCTACACCTTC.

The chain is built from TRBV5-1 and TRBJ2-1, with D maybe TRBD2 (5 bases). Germline V gene lookup returns CDR1 SGHRS and CDR2 YFSETQ. The CDR3 loop spans 15 amino acids. V was trimmed by 4 bases and J by 3 bases, leaving 14 bases between them. The CDR3: CASSTGGTSYNEQFF. The CDR3 coding sequence is TGCGCCAGCAGCACCGGTGGTACTAGCTACAATGAGCAGTTCTTC.

The CDR3 DNA follows: TGTGCCAGCAGTTATTGGGCAGGGACCTACGAGCAGTACTTC. It translates to CASSYWAGTYEQYF. The chain couples TRBV6-5 to TRBJ2-7, with D perhaps matching TRBD1 (5 bases). CDR1 is MNHEY and CDR2 is SVGAGI in the germline V gene. Trimming cost V 3 bases and J 2 bases, with 11 bases left between them. The CDR3 is 14 residues long.

The chain uses TRBV2 and TRBJ2-1; D might be TRBD1 (6 bases). CDR1 is SNHLY, CDR2 FYNNEI, per germline. V was shortened by 2 bases and J by 15 bases, with 17 bases between the two germline ends. This CDR3 is built from 13 residues. CDR3 residues: CASSEKRTASRFF. The CDR3 bases are TGTGCCAGCAGTGAAAAGAGGACAGCAAGTCGGTTCTTC.

CDR3 protein: CASSDPGQGVEKLFF. The CDR3 coding sequence is TGTGCCAGCAGTGACCCCGGACAGGGAGTCGAAAAACTGTTTTTT. J is TRBJ1-4 and V is TRBV6-1, with TRBD1 matching over 8 bases. CDR1 MNHNS and CDR2 SASEGT come from the germline V gene. Unmatched junction bases numbered 8, after V lost 3 bases and J lost 8 bases. The CDR3 has 15 residues.

The chain links TRBV10-3 to TRBJ2-6; TRBD1 aligns across 11 bases. Germline CDR1 and CDR2: ENHRY and SYGVKD. V shed 6 bases and J 1 base; nucleotides not matched to a gene: 2. CDR3 length equals 16 residues. This chain's CDR3 is CAISGQGASGANVLTF. The CDR3, as DNA: TGTGCCATCAGCGGACAGGGGGCGTCTGGGGCCAACGTCCTGACTTTC.

This clonotype was seen ten or more times. This chain uses TRBV18 with TRBJ1-1, with TRBD1 identical over 7 bases. The length of the CDR3 is 15 residues. CDR1 is KGHSH, CDR2 LQKENI, per germline. With V trimmed by 0 bases and J by 4 bases, 5 bases remained unmatched. The chain's CDR3 is CASSPPAPGGTEAFF. The CDR3 bases are TGTGCCAGCTCACCACCGGCCCCAGGGGGCACTGAAGCTTTCTTT. The full variable domain, with the rest looked up from reference TRBV18 and TRBJ1-1, is NAGVMQNPRHLVRRRGQEARLRCSPMKGHSHVYWYRQLPEEGLKFMVYLQKENIIDESGMPKERFSAEFPKEGPSILRIQQVVRGDSAAYFCASSPPAPGGTEAFFGQGTRLTVV.

V usage is TRBV5-1 and J usage is TRBJ2-2, with TRBD2 matching over 11 bases. Losses at the gene ends were 4 bases for V and 4 bases for J; bases not matched to a gene: 3. Germline lookup yields CDR1 SGHRS and CDR2 YFSETQ. The CDR3 sequence is 15 residues long. The CDR3 sequence is CASSQTSGSTGELFF. In nucleotides, the CDR3 is TGCGCCAGCAGCCAAACTAGCGGGAGCACCGGGGAGCTGTTTTTT.

This clonotype was counted ten times or more. This chain connects TRBV28 to TRBJ2-7; D may be TRBD1 or TRBD2 (5 bases each). The germline V gene has CDR1 MDHEN and CDR2 SYDVKM. The CDR3 runs to 15 residues. V was trimmed by 6 bases and J by 0 bases, leaving 15 bases between them. The DNA for the CDR3 is TGTGCCAGCAGCTCCGGGACGGCTGGCTCCTACGAGCAGTACTTC. It encodes CASSSGTAGSYEQYF.

V and J are TRBV7-6 and TRBJ2-5; D is unresolved. Germline CDR1 and CDR2: SGHVS and FNYEAQ. The V and J ends lost 5 bases and 1 base respectively, with 8 bases between them. The CDR3 length is 13 residues. The CDR3 loop is CASSRAFQETQYF. Written as DNA, the CDR3 is TGTGCCAGCAGCCGCGCCTTCCAAGAGACCCAGTACTTC.